The clone carrying this T cell receptor beta chain showed up many times. What it binds is unknown. TCRdb re-derived calls from the reads in MiXCR, one entry per CDR3 protein. Of roughly 320,000 distinct CDR3 sequences listed, about 9.2% are singletons. The data stem from a study of T cell repertoires in cytomegalovirus infection. For the study at large: Public TCR beta signatures were indicative of both CMV infection and a matching HLA type. Points from the study as a whole: The response measured ex vivo was dominated by TCR beta clonotypes (HLA-C-restricted and CMV-specific).

The CDR3 contains 13 residues. The ends were cut back, 2 bases at V and 7 bases at J, with 11 bases in the middle. This sequence joins TRBV12-3 or TRBV12-4 and TRBJ1-1, with D possibly TRBD1 on 5 matching bases. The sequence was collected from a human donor in good health (CMV status not recorded). Some clones in this sample may be carry-over from other donors' samples. Sequenced: PBMCs. The CDR3 region has the DNA TGTGCCAGCAGTTTACTGGCGGGGGTTGAAGCTTTCTTT. As protein: CASSLLAGVEAFF.